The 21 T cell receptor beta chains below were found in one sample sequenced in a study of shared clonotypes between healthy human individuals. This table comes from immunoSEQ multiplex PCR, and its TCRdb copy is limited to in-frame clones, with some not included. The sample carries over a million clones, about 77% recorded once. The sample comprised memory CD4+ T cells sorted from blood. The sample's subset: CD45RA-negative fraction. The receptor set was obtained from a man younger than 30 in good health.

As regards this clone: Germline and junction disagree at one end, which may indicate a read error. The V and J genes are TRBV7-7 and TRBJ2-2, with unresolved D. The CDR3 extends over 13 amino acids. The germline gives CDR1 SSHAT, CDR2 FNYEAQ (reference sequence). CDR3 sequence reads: CASSSGPTGELFF. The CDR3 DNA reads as TGTGCTAGCAGCTCAGGACCCACCGGGGAGCTGTTTTTT.

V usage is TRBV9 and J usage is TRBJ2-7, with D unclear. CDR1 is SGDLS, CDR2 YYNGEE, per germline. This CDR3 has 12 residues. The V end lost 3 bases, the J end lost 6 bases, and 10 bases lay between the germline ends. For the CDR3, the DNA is TGTGCCAGCAGCGGGCTACGGACCGAGCAGTACTTC. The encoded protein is CASSGLRTEQYF.

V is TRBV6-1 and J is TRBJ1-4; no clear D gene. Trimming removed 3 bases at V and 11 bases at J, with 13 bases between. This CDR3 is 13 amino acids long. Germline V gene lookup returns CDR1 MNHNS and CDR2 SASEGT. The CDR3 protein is CASSDGSISKLFF. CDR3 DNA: TGTGCCAGCAGTGACGGCAGTATCTCTAAACTGTTTTTT.

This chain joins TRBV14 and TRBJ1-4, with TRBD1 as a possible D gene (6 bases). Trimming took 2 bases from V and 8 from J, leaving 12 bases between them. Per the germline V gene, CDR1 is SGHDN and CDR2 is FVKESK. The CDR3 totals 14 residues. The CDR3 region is CASSQTRGVEKLFF. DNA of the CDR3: TGTGCCAGCAGCCAAACCAGGGGAGTCGAAAAACTGTTTTTT.

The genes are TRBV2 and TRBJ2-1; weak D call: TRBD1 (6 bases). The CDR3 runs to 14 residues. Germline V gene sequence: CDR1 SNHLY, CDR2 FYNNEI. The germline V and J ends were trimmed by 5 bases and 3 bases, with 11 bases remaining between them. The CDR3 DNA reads TGTGCCAGCAGTACCCGGACAGACTACAATGAGCAGTTCTTC. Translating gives CASSTRTDYNEQFF. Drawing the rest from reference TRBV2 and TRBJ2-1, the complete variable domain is EPEVTQTPSHQVTQMGQEVILRCVPISNHLYFYWYRQILGQKVEFLVSFYNNEISEKSEIFDDQFSVERPDGSNFTLKIRSTKLEDSAMYFCASSTRTDYNEQFFGPGTRLTVL.

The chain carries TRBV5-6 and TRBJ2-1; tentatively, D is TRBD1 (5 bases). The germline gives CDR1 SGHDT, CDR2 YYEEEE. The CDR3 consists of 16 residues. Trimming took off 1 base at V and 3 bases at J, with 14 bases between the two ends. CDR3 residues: CASSLRSTANYNEQFF. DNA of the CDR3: TGTGCCAGCAGCTTGAGGTCGACAGCCAACTACAATGAGCAGTTCTTC. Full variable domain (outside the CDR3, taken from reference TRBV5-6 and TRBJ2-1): DAGVTQSPTHLIKTRGQQVTLRCSPKSGHDTVSWYQQALGQGPQFIFQYYEEEERQRGNFPDRFSGHQFPNYSSELNVNALLLGDSALYLCASSLRSTANYNEQFFGPGTRLTVL.

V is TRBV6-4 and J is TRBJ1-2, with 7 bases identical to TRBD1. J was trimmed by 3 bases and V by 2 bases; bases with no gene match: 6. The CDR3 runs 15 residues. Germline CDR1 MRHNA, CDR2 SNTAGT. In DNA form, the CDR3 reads TGTGCCAGCAGTGACGGCGGCAGGGGGGACTATGGCTACACCTTC. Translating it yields CASSDGGRGDYGYTF.

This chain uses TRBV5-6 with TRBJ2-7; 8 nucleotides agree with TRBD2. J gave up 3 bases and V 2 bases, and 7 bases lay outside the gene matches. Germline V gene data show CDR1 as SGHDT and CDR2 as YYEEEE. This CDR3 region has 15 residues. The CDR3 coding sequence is TGTGCCAGCAGCTTCTCGGGAGGGCTTTACTACGAGCAGTACTTC. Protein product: CASSFSGGLYYEQYF.

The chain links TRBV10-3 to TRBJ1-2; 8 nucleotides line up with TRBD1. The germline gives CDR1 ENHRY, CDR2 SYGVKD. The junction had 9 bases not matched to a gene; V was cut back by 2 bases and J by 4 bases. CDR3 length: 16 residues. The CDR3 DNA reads TGTGCCATCAGTGAGCCCGACAGGGGACCATCCTATGGCTACACCTTC. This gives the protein CAISEPDRGPSYGYTF.

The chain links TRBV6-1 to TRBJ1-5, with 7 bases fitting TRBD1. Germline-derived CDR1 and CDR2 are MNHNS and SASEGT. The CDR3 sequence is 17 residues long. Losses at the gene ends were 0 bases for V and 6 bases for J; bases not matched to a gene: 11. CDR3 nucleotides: TGTGCCAGCAGTGAAGCGGGAAGACAGGGAATAAGTCAGCCCCAGCATTTT. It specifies CASSEAGRQGISQPQHF.

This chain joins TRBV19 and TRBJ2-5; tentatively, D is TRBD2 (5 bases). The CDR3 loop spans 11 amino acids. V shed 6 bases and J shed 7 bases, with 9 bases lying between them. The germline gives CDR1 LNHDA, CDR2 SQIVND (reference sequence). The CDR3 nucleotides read TGTGCCAGTAGCCACCGGGGGACCCAGTACTTC. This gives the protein CASSHRGTQYF.

Written as DNA, the CDR3 is TGTGCCAGCAGCTTGGTTCAGGACAGGGGGCGAATGTACTTC. Translation: CASSLVQDRGRMYF. The chain combines TRBV5-4 with TRBJ2-7, with 11 bases lining up with TRBD1. The CDR3 sequence is 14 residues long. Germline CDR1 is SGHNT and CDR2 is YYREEE (reference sequence). V was pared by 0 bases and J by 12 bases, with 8 bases of the junction left unmatched.

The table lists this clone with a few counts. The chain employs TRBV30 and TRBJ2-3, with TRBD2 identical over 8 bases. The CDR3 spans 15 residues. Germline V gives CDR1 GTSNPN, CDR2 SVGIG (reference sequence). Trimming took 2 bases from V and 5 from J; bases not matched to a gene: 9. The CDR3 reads CAWSSGGADLDTQYF. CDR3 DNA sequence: TGTGCCTGGAGTTCCGGGGGGGCCGATCTAGATACGCAGTATTTT. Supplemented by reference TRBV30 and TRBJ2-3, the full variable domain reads SQTIHQWPATLVQPVGSPLSLECTVEGTSNPNLYWYRQAAGRGLQLLFYSVGIGQISSEVPQNLSASRPQDRQFILSSKKLLLSDSGFYLCAWSSGGADLDTQYFGPGTRLTVL.

This CDR3 is CASSQDLERTVSPLRYF. The CDR3, as DNA: TGCGCCAGCAGCCAAGATCTCGAAAGGACAGTTTCACCCTTGAGGTACTTC. The rearrangement uses TRBV4-1 and TRBJ2-7, with D perhaps TRBD1 (6 bases). The CDR3 covers 17 residues. The germline gives CDR1 MGHRA, CDR2 YSYEKL. V was shortened by 0 bases and J by 12 bases, with 27 bases between the two germline ends.

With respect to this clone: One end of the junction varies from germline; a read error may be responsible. Here the CDR3 DNA reads TGTGCCAGCAGCCTCAGGGGATACGGGCAGTACTTC. Amino acids: CASSLRGYGQYF. The chain is built from TRBV7-9 and TRBJ2-7, with a possible D match to TRBD1 (6 bases). CDR1 SEHNR and CDR2 FQNEAQ come from the germline V gene (reference sequence). The CDR3 runs to 12 residues.

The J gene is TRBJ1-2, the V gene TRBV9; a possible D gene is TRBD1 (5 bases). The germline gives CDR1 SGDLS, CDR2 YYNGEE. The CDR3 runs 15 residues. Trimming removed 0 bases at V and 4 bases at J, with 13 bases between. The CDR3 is CASSVGDSLPYGYTF. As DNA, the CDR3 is TGTGCCAGCAGCGTAGGGGACTCCCTACCCTATGGCTACACCTTC.

CDR3 protein: CASLLREGSYEQYF. CDR3 sequence (DNA): TGTGCCAGCTTATTGAGGGAGGGGTCCTACGAGCAGTACTTC. This chain connects TRBV6-6 to TRBJ2-7, with 7 bases aligning to TRBD2. V shed 8 bases and J 1 base; nucleotides not matched to a gene: 8. The CDR3 extends over 14 amino acids. Germline assignment: CDR1 MNHNY and CDR2 SVGAGI (reference sequence).

The CDR3 nucleotides read TGTGCCAGCAGCCAAGAGGGGCTGGGTGCTGGGGCCAACGTCCTGACTTTC. Its translation is CASSQEGLGAGANVLTF. V gene TRBV4-2 combines with J gene TRBJ2-6, with a tentative D call TRBD1 (5 bases). Trimming shortened V by 0 bases and J by 2 bases, and 11 bases separated the two germline ends. The CDR3 is 17 residues long. Germline V gene lookup returns CDR1 LGHNA and CDR2 YNFKEQ.

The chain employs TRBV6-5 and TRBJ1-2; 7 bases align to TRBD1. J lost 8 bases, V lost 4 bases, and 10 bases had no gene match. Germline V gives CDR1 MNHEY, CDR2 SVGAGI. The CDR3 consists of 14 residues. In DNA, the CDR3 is TGTGCCAGCAGTTTGGGACAGAAAGTCGTAGGCTACACCTTC. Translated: CASSLGQKVVGYTF.

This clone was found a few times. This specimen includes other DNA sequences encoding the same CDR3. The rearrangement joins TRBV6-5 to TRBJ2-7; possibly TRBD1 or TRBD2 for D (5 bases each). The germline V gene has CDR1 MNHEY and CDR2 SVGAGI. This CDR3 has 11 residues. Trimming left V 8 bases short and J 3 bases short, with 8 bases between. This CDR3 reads CASRDGYEQYF. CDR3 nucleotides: TGTGCCAGCCGGGACGGCTACGAGCAGTACTTC.

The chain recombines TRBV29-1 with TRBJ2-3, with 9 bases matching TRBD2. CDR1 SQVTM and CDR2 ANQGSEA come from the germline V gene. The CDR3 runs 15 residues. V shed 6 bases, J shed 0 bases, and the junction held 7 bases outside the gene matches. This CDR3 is CSVVFAGGSTDTQYF. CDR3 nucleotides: TGCAGCGTAGTCTTTGCGGGAGGGAGCACAGATACGCAGTATTTT.